The 9 T cell receptor beta chains reported below all come from one sample, sequenced in a study of Ad26.COV2.S vaccination and SARS-CoV-2 variants. Treatment denoted: about 20 received Ad26.COV2.S at low or high dose, single or two shots; roughly 5 received placebo; per-sample allocation not given. Samples analyzed were those drawn on day 63 after the first vaccine or placebo injection. The data were produced by immunoSEQ multiplex PCR, yet TCRdb's version contains in-frame clones alone and is incomplete. This sample has approximately 410,000 clones; 88% occur once, and the top ten carry roughly 4%. The source material was peripheral blood, sampled in a trial of Ad26.COV2.S vaccine versus placebo. Receptors were obtained from a person between 18 and 65 years old who received the Ad26.COV2.S COVID-19 vaccine or a placebo.

This clone has a handful of counts. The gene calls are TRBV3-1 (or the pseudogene TRBV3-2) and TRBJ2-3; D is possibly TRBD1 (5 bases). The CDR3 loop spans 16 amino acids. With 4 bases removed from V and 2 bases from J, the gap between germline ends came to 16 bases. Germline values: CDR1 LGHDT, CDR2 YNNKEL (reference sequence). CDR3 sequence reads: CASSRPDSTHTDTQYF. CDR3 DNA sequence: TGTGCCAGCAGCCGACCCGACAGCACGCACACAGATACGCAGTATTTT.

This clone showed up just once. V is TRBV9 and J is TRBJ2-7; D remains unclear. The CDR3 spans 15 residues. CDR1 is SGDLS and CDR2 is YYNGEE in the germline V gene. V lost 0 bases to trimming and J lost 2 bases, with 12 bases between them. The CDR3 spells CASSVGVENTYEQYF. The CDR3 DNA follows: TGTGCCAGCAGCGTAGGAGTAGAGAATACCTACGAGCAGTACTTC.

The rearrangement links TRBV5-1 to TRBJ2-3; 8 positions agree with TRBD1. This CDR3 contains 17 residues. Trimming cost V 0 bases and J 5 bases; bases outside gene matches: 11. CDR1 is SGHRS and CDR2 is YFSETQ in the germline V gene. The CDR3 region has the DNA TGCGCCAGCAGCTTGGCCCTGGGGCAGGGGGCGGGAGATACGCAGTATTTT. It yields the protein CASSLALGQGAGDTQYF. Looking up the rest from reference TRBV5-1 and TRBJ2-3 gives the full variable domain: KAGVTQTPRYLIKTRGQQVTLSCSPISGHRSVSWYQQTPGQGLQFLFEYFSETQRNKGNFPGRFSGRQFSNSRSEMNVSTLELGDSALYLCASSLALGQGAGDTQYFGPGTRLTVL.

V and J are TRBV5-4 and TRBJ2-2, with D possibly TRBD2 on 5 matching bases. With 4 bases removed from V and 3 bases from J, the gap between germline ends came to 10 bases. Germline-derived CDR1 and CDR2 are SGHNT and YYREEE (reference sequence). There are 14 residues in the CDR3. The CDR3 DNA is TGTGCCAGCAGCCCCGGGGTAGACACCGGGGAGCTGTTTTTT. Encoded protein: CASSPGVDTGELFF. Full variable domain (missing parts from reference TRBV5-4 and TRBJ2-2): ETGVTQSPTHLIKTRGQQVTLRCSSQSGHNTVSWYQQALGQGPQFIFQYYREEENGRGNFPPRFSGLQFPNYSSELNVNALELDDSALYLCASSPGVDTGELFFGEGSRLTVL.

V is TRBV10-2 and J is TRBJ2-7; TRBD1 aligns across 7 bases. The germline V gene has CDR1 WSHSY and CDR2 SAAADI. This CDR3 comprises 14 residues. The V and J ends lost 5 bases and 4 bases, in that order; junction bases with no gene match: 8. The CDR3 DNA reads as TGCGCCAGCAGTATTGCCGGGACAGAGTACGAGCAGTACTTC. Translation gives CASSIAGTEYEQYF.

The chain recombines TRBV28 with TRBJ2-7; D is perhaps TRBD1 (6 bases). Germline V gives CDR1 MDHEN, CDR2 SYDVKM. Trimming shortened V by 3 bases and J by 4 bases, and 16 bases separated the two germline ends. This CDR3 contains 15 residues. The CDR3 here is CASSFVDRFGYEQYF. As DNA, the CDR3 is TGTGCCAGCAGTTTCGTGGACAGATTCGGGTACGAGCAGTACTTC.

This clone was detected only once. This chain uses TRBV5-4 with TRBJ2-3; D is uncertain. The V gene's germline CDR1 is SGHNT and CDR2 YYREEE (reference sequence). V was shortened by 3 bases and J by 6 bases, with 8 bases between the two germline ends. The CDR3 is made up of 12 amino acids. The CDR3 sequence: CASSSQSDTQYF. The CDR3 DNA reads as TGTGCCAGCAGCTCGCAATCCGATACGCAGTATTTT.

This rearrangement joins TRBV30 to TRBJ2-2, with 7 bases identical to TRBD1. Germline values: CDR1 GTSNPN, CDR2 SVGIG (reference sequence). This CDR3 has 17 residues. The junction had 15 bases not matched to a gene; V was cut back by 4 bases and J by 4 bases. The CDR3 DNA reads TGTGCCTGGACGGACCGGGGACAGCCCTTTATCACCGGGGAGCTGTTTTTT. Translated: CAWTDRGQPFITGELFF.

V and J are TRBV3-1 (or the pseudogene TRBV3-2) and TRBJ2-1; 8 bases align to TRBD1. V shed 4 bases and J 11 bases; nucleotides not matched to a gene: 4. CDR3 length equals 12 residues. Germline CDR1 reads LGHDT; CDR2 reads YNNKEL (reference sequence). This CDR3 reads CASSLGQGKQFF. As DNA, the CDR3 is TGTGCCAGCAGCCTAGGACAGGGAAAGCAGTTCTTC.